What follows are 6 T cell receptor beta chains derived from one specimen sequenced in a study of shared clonotypes between healthy human individuals. Here immunoSEQ multiplex PCR was the method, and the copy in TCRdb shows in-frame clones only, minus some. The data hold roughly 2.6 million clones, with just over 90% observed a single time. The specimen was naive CD4+ T cells sorted from blood. Regarding subset: CD45RA+ positively selected. The receptors originated from a man between 18 and 35 years old in good health.

The sample holds one count of this clone. The CDR3: CASSLYSQGGKTYEQYF. For the CDR3, the DNA is TGTGCCAGCAGTTTATATTCGCAGGGGGGTAAAACCTACGAGCAGTACTTC. This rearrangement joins TRBV28 to TRBJ2-7; possibly TRBD1 for D (7 bases). The CDR3 totals 17 residues. Germline values: CDR1 MDHEN, CDR2 SYDVKM. V was shortened by 1 base and J by 2 bases, with 18 bases between the two germline ends.

The chain has TRBV6-5 and TRBJ2-1; TRBD2 is a possible D gene (6 bases). Trimming left V 5 bases short and J 4 bases short, with 15 bases between. The CDR3 consists of 15 residues. The germline V gene encodes CDR1 MNHEY and CDR2 SVGAGI. The CDR3: CASSLRTILYNEQFF. CDR3 sequence (DNA): TGTGCCAGCAGTCTCCGGACTATTCTTTACAATGAGCAGTTCTTC.

This rearrangement joins TRBV30 to TRBJ1-6; 7 bases line up with TRBD1. The ends lost 3 bases at V and 8 bases at J; junction bases unmatched: 10. Germline V gene lookup returns CDR1 GTSNPN and CDR2 SVGIG (reference sequence). This CDR3 comprises 15 residues. The CDR3 nucleotides read TGTGCCTGGAGAGGAGATACAGGGGTCGATTCACCCCTCCACTTT. Its protein is CAWRGDTGVDSPLHF.

This rearrangement joins TRBV4-1 to TRBJ2-2; no firm D call. Trimming took off 4 bases at V and 6 bases at J, with 15 bases between the two ends. The CDR3 sequence is 15 residues long. In germline, CDR1 is MGHRA, CDR2 YSYEKL. Here the CDR3 reads CASSRSEPMSGELFF. CDR3 coding DNA: TGCGCCAGCAGCCGGTCCGAGCCAATGTCCGGGGAGCTGTTTTTT.

This chain connects TRBV5-1 to TRBJ2-2; D not resolved. Germline CDR1 and CDR2: SGHRS and YFSETQ. Trimming stripped 1 base from V and 1 base from J, with 11 bases between. The CDR3 sequence is 16 residues long. The CDR3 region is CASSLLGRLNTGELFF. Written as DNA, the CDR3 is TGCGCCAGCAGCTTGTTAGGTAGGCTGAACACCGGGGAGCTGTTTTTT.

CDR3 nucleotides: TGCGCCAGCAGCTTGGACGGGACAGCAGAGACCCAGTACTTC. Translating gives CASSLDGTAETQYF. This chain uses TRBV5-1 with TRBJ2-5; TRBD1 agrees at 7 bases. Germline CDR1 SGHRS, CDR2 YFSETQ. This CDR3 contains 14 residues. The V and J ends lost 0 bases and 4 bases, in that order; junction bases with no gene match: 3.